A single TCR beta chain is shown here with its context. Cells were sorted from thawed PBMC rested overnight and stained with GMM-loaded CD1B tetramer, viability dye and anti-CD3. The lipid loaded on the CD1B tetramers was C32 glucose monomycolate from Rhodococcus equi. From each donor, some 91,000 tetramer-negative cells were sorted. TCR-alpha and TCR-beta chains were sequenced unpaired. Clones were read by immunoSEQ multiplex PCR, and TCRdb kept only the in-frame ones, dropping some. Among tens of thousands of clones listed, approximately 91% were seen once. The sample comes from a study of T cells in tuberculosis. About the research overall: T cells were selected with CD1B tetramers loaded with glucose monomycolate.

CDR1 SGHRS and CDR2 YFSETQ come from the germline V gene. This CDR3 has 16 residues. J lost 10 bases, V lost 2 bases, and 10 bases had no gene match. The chain employs TRBV5-1 and TRBJ1-6, with TRBD1 identical over 9 bases. The sequenced sample was CD1b-GMM tetramer-negative cells sorted from PBMCs. The receptor was derived from an adult woman with latent tuberculosis. CDR3 in DNA: TGCGCCAGCAGCTTAGGCACCGGGACAGGGAAATCACCCCTCCACTTT. Its protein is CASSLGTGTGKSPLHF. Complete variable domain (other parts from reference TRBV5-1 and TRBJ1-6): KAGVTQTPRYLIKTRGQQVTLSCSPISGHRSVSWYQQTPGQGLQFLFEYFSETQRNKGNFPGRFSGRQFSNSRSEMNVSTLELGDSALYLCASSLGTGTGKSPLHFGNGTRLTVT.